These 6 T cell receptor beta chains were sequenced from one sample in a study of T-cell memory formation after mild COVID-19. A single record per CDR3 protein comes from TCRdb applying MiXCR to the 5' RACE reads. The sample has about 350,000 distinct CDR3 sequences, 20% to 25% seen once. Material for sequencing was PBMCs or a T cell subset sorted from them (not recorded which). These receptors originate from a man in his late teens or twenties who had mild COVID-19 (a few samples of this study predate the infection). Cell type and time point are not known.

This clonotype came up a few times. The chain is built from TRBV7-9 and TRBJ2-5; 10 nucleotides line up with TRBD1. V shed 5 bases, J shed 4 bases, and the junction held 10 bases outside the gene matches. Germline loops: CDR1 SEHNR, CDR2 FQNEAQ (reference sequence). The CDR3 contains 16 residues. The CDR3 DNA sequence: TGTGCCAGCAGCCCAACGACAGGGGGCAACGGAGAGACCCAGTACTTC. This sequence encodes CASSPTTGGNGETQYF.

CDR3 region: CASETSGRNFAEQYF. DNA for the CDR3: TGTGCCAGCGAAACCAGCGGCAGAAACTTCGCCGAGCAGTACTTC. V usage is TRBV6-2 or TRBV6-3 and J usage is TRBJ2-7; TRBD2 is a possible D gene (5 bases). Germline-derived CDR1 and CDR2 are MNHEY and SVGEGT. The CDR3 is 15 residues long. V lost 8 bases, J lost 6 bases, and 23 bases lay in between.

The chain uses TRBV7-6 and TRBJ1-5; a possible D gene is TRBD1 (5 bases). With 0 bases removed from V and 6 bases from J, the gap between germline ends came to 12 bases. This CDR3 is built from 15 residues. Germline V gene data show CDR1 as SGHVS and CDR2 as FNYEAQ. CDR3 nucleotides: TGTGCCAGCAGCTTAGCGCGGGGGTTTGGTCAGCCCCAGCATTTT. Its translation: CASSLARGFGQPQHF.

This clonotype was detected a few times. This chain links TRBV6-5 with TRBJ1-2, with D possibly matching TRBD1 (6 bases). Germline V gene data show CDR1 as MNHEY and CDR2 as SVGAGI. The CDR3 has 16 amino acids. The V and J ends lost 6 bases and 6 bases respectively, with 23 bases between them. The CDR3 protein is CASSLGPGQLGDGYTF. In nucleotides, the CDR3 is TGTGCCAGCAGCCTAGGACCGGGACAACTAGGTGATGGCTACACCTTC.

This clonotype came up a few times. The chain has TRBV12-3 or TRBV12-4 and TRBJ2-1; 15 positions match TRBD2. J gave up 4 bases and V 6 bases, and 4 bases lay outside the gene matches. CDR3 length: 16 residues. The DNA for the CDR3 is TGTGCCAGCAGCCGCGGGACTAGCGGGGGGTACAATGAGCAGTTCTTC. It codes for CASSRGTSGGYNEQFF.

This clonotype was detected only a few times. This chain joins TRBV12-3 or TRBV12-4 and TRBJ1-5; D is possibly TRBD1 (5 bases). The CDR3 contains 14 residues. Trimming pared 5 bases from V and 5 bases from J, leaving 13 bases between. The CDR3 DNA follows: TGTGCCAGCAGTCCCAGTGAGGGGTATCAGCCCCAGCATTTT. The encoded protein is CASSPSEGYQPQHF.